This T cell receptor beta chain was obtained from a study of CD8 T cells in ankylosing spondylitis. Findings and caveats of the study: Several of the motif variants were reported before in synovial fluid and blood from reactive arthritis. What seemed typical of ankylosing spondylitis blood was a TCR beta motif built from roughly 8 highly homologous variants.

A remark on this clonotype: Its target is unknown.

The trim removed 10 bases at V and 1 base at J, leaving 7 bases unmatched. CDR1 and CDR2 from the germline V gene are MNHNS and SASEGT. The CDR3 consists of 14 residues. MiXCR, run by TCRdb on the 5' RACE reads, gives a single entry per CDR3 protein. The repertoire holds more than 600,000 distinct CDR3 sequences, with under 20% as singletons. The chain combines TRBV6-1 with TRBJ2-7, with 10 bases identical to TRBD2. This clonotype was obtained from a male donor with ankylosing spondylitis. The sample taken for sequencing was blood, either unsorted or a sorted T cell fraction (not recorded which). The DNA of the CDR3 is TGTGCCACCGCTGCTAGCGGGAGATCCTACGAGCAGTACTTC. Protein: CATAASGRSYEQYF.